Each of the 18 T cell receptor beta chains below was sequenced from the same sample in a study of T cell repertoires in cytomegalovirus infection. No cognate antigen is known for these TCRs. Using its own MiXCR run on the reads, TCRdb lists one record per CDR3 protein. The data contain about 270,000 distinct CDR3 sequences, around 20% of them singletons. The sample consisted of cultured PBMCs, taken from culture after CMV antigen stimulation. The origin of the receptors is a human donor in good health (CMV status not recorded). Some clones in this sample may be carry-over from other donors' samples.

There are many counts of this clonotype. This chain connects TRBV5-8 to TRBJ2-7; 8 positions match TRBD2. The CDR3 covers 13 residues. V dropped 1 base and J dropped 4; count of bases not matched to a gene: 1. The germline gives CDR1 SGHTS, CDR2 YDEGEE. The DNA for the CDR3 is TGTGCCAGCAGCTTGACTAGCGGATACGAGCAGTACGTC. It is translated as CASSLTSGYEQYV.

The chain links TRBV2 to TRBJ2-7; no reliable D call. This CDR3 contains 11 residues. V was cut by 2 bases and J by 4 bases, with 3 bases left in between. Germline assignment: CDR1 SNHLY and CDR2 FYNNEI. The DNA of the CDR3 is TGTGCCAGCAGTGAAAAGTACGAGCAGTACTTC. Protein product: CASSEKYEQYF. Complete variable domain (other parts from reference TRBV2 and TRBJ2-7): EPEVTQTPSHQVTQMGQEVILRCVPISNHLYFYWYRQILGQKVEFLVSFYNNEISEKSEIFDDQFSVERPDGSNFTLKIRSTKLEDSAMYFCASSEKYEQYFGPGTRLTVT.

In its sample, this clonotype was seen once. Written as DNA, the CDR3 is TGTGCCAGCAGCTTGAGAAGGTTGGGGGACTATGGCTACACCTTC. This encodes CASSLRRLGDYGYTF. The chain couples TRBV11-2 to TRBJ1-2; the D gene is possibly TRBD1 (5 bases). Between the trimmed V and J ends, which lost 3 bases and 3 bases, there was a span of 14 bases. Germline V gives CDR1 SGHAT, CDR2 FQNNGV. This CDR3 is built from 15 residues. Full variable domain (rest looked up from reference TRBV11-2 and TRBJ1-2): EAGVAQSPRYKIIEKRQSVAFWCNPISGHATLYWYQQILGQGPKLLIQFQNNGVVDDSQLPKDRFSAERLKGVDSTLKIQPAKLEDSAVYLCASSLRRLGDYGYTFGSGTRLTVV.

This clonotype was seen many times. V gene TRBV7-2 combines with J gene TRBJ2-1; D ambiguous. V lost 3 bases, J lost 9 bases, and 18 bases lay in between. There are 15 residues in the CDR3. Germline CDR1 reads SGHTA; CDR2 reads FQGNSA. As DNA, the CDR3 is TGTGCCAGCAGCTTCGACCCGGCTAGGATGGGTGAGCAGTTCTTC. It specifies CASSFDPARMGEQFF.

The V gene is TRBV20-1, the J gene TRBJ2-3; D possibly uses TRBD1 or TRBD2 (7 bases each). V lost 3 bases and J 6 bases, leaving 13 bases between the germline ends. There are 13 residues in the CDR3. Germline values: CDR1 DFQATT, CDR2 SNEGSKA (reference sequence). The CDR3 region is CSARGTAGDTQYF. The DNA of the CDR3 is TGCAGTGCTAGGGGGACAGCGGGGGATACGCAGTATTTT.

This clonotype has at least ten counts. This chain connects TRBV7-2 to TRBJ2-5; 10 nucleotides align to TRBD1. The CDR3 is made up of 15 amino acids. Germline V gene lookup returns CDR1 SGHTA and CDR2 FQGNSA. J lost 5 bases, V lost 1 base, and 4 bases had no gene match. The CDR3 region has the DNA TGTGCCAGCAGCTTAGATCGGGGACAGGGGGAGACCCAGTACTTC. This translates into CASSLDRGQGETQYF. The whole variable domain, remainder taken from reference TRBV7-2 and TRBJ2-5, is GAGVSQSPSNKVTEKGKDVELRCDPISGHTALYWYRQSLGQGLEFLIYFQGNSAPDKSGLPSDRFSAERTGGSVSTLTIQRTQQEDSAVYLCASSLDRGQGETQYFGPGTRLLVL.

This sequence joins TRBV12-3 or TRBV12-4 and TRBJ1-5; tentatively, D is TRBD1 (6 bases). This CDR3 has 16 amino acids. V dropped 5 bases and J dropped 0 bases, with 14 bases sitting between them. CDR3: CASSAGQPYSNQPQHF. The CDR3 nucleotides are TGTGCCAGCAGTGCGGGACAACCGTATAGCAATCAGCCCCAGCATTTT.

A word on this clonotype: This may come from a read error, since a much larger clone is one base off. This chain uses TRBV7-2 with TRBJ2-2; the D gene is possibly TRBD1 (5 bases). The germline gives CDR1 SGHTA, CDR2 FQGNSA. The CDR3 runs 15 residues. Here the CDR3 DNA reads TGTGCCAGCAGCTTAGTAGGGTGGGGCACCGCGGAGCTGTTTTTT. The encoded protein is CASSLVGWGTAELFF.

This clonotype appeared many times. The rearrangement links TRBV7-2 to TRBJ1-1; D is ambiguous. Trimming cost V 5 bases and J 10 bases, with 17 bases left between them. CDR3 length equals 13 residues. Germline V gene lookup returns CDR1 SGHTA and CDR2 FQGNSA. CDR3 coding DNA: TGTGCCAGCAGCCCCTACCTCTCGACACGAGCTTTCTTT. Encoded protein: CASSPYLSTRAFF. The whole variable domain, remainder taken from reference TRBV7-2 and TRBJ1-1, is GAGVSQSPSNKVTEKGKDVELRCDPISGHTALYWYRQSLGQGLEFLIYFQGNSAPDKSGLPSDRFSAERTGGSVSTLTIQRTQQEDSAVYLCASSPYLSTRAFFGQGTRLTVV.

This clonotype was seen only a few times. The CDR3 sequence: CASSPTGTGFGYTF. The CDR3 region has the DNA TGTGCCAGCAGTCCGACCGGGACAGGGTTTGGCTACACCTTC. The chain recombines TRBV2 with TRBJ1-2, with 9 bases fitting TRBD1. CDR3 length: 14 residues. J lost 7 bases, V lost 5 bases, and 8 bases had no gene match. Germline V CDR1 and CDR2: SNHLY, FYNNEI.

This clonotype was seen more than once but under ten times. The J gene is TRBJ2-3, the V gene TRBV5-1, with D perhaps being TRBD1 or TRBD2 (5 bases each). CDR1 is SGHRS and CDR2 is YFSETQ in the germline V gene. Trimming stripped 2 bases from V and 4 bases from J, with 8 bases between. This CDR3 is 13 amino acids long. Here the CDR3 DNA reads TGCGCCAGCAGCTTACAGGAGGCAGATACGCAGTATTTT. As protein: CASSLQEADTQYF.

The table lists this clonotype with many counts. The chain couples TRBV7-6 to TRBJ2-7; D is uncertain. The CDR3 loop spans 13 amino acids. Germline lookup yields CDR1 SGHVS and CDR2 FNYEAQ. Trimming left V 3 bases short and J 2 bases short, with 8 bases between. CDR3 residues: CASSFDGTYEQYF. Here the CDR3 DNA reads TGTGCCAGCAGCTTTGACGGAACCTACGAGCAGTACTTC. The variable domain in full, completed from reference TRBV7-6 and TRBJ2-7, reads GAGVSQSPRYKVTKRGQDVALRCDPISGHVSLYWYRQALGQGPEFLTYFNYEAQQDKSGLPNDRFSAERPEGSISTLTIQRTEQRDSAMYRCASSFDGTYEQYFGPGTRLTVT.

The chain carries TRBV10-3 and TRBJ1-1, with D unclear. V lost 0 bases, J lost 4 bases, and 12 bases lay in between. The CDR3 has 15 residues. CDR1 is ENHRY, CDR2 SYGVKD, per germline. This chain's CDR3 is CAISESVGISTEAFF. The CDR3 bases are TGTGCCATCAGTGAGTCGGTGGGGATTTCCACTGAAGCTTTCTTT.

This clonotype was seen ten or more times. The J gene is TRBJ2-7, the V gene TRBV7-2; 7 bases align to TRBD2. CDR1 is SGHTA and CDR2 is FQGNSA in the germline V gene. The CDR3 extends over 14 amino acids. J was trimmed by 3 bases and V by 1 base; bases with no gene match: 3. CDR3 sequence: CASSLDAGDYEQYF. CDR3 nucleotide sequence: TGTGCCAGCAGCTTAGACGCGGGAGACTACGAGCAGTACTTC.

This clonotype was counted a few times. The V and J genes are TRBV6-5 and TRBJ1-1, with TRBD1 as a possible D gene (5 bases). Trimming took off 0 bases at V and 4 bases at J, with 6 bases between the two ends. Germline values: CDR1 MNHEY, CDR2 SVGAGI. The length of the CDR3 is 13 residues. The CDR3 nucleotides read TGTGCCAGCAGTTACTCGAGGGGCACTGAAGCTTTCTTT. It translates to CASSYSRGTEAFF.

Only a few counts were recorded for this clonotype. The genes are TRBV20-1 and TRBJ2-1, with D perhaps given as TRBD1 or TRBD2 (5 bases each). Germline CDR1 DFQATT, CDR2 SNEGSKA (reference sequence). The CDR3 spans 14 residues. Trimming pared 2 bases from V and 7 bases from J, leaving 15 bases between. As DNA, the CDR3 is TGCAGTGCTAGACCTGAGGGGAGTAAGAATGAGCAGTTCTTC. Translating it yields CSARPEGSKNEQFF.

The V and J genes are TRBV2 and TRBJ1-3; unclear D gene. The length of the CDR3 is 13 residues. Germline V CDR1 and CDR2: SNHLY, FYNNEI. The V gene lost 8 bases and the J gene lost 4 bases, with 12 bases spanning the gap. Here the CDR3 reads CASCYFGGNTIYF. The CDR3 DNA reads TGTGCCAGCTGCTACTTCGGGGGAAACACCATATATTTT.

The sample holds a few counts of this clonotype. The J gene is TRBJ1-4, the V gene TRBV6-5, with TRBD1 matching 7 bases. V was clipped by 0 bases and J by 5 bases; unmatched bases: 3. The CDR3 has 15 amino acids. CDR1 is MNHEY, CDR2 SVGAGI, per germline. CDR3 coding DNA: TGTGCCAGCAGTTACTCAGGGACAGCAAATGAAAAACTGTTTTTT. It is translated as CASSYSGTANEKLFF.